These T cell receptor beta chains were read from a single sample in a study of post-analysis software for immune sequencing data. TCRdb processed the PCR reads anew with MiXCR; each CDR3 protein has one entry. The table shows around 180,000 distinct CDR3 sequences, with about 32% occurring only once. The sample consisted of blood. Source of these receptors: a girl between 10 and 17 years old with multiple sclerosis. Both conserved end residues are part of each CDR3. The order of the fields is D gene, clone size, J gene, CDR3 length, V gene, CDR3 protein, CDR3 DNA. A D gene is named only where the DNA matches it firmly. Size tells how often a clone was seen (once, few, many) or the class of an expanded clone, and some rows leave it out.

TRBD2 NA TRBJ2-3 17 TRBV12-3/TRBV12-4 CASSLKPGRGRRDTQYF TGTGCCAGCAGTTTAAAGCCTGGTCGCGGGAGGCGGGATACGCAGTATTTT
NA many TRBJ2-7 13 TRBV7-2 CASSTTASYEQYF TGTGCCAGCAGCACCACGGCCTCCTACGAGCAGTACTTC
TRBD1 NA TRBJ1-2 12 TRBV5-1 CASSRDSYGYTF TGCGCCAGCAGTAGGGACAGCTATGGCTACACCTTC
NA many TRBJ2-5 15 TRBV2 CASSVTGTKQETQYF TGTGCCAGCAGTGTCACAGGTACCAAGCAAGAGACCCAGTACTTC
NA few TRBJ1-5 14 TRBV7-9 CASSGGAGDQPQHF TGTGCCAGCAGCGGCGGGGCGGGGGACCAGCCCCAGCATTTT
NA many TRBJ1-2 11 TRBV6-6 CASSRGEGYTF TGTGCCAGCAGCAGGGGCGAGGGCTACACCTTC
TRBD1 many TRBJ1-2 13 TRBV7-2 CASSRQGFDGYTF TGTGCCAGCAGCCGACAGGGATTTGATGGCTACACCTTC
NA many TRBJ2-1 16 TRBV5-6 CASSYERGRVYNEQFF TGTGCCAGCAGCTACGAACGGGGGCGAGTCTACAATGAGCAGTTCTTC
NA NA TRBJ2-7 16 TRBV27 CASSPFSRVAPYEQYF TGTGCCAGCAGTCCTTTTTCCCGAGTTGCGCCCTACGAGCAGTACTTC
TRBD1 many TRBJ2-1 14 TRBV9 CASSVPGQYNEQFF TGTGCCAGCAGCGTGCCGGGACAGTACAATGAGCAGTTCTTC
TRBD1 many TRBJ2-7 15 TRBV25-1 CASRPGTGALNEQYF TGTGCCAGCAGACCCGGGACAGGGGCACTGAACGAGCAGTACTTC
TRBD2 NA TRBJ2-1 16 TRBV5-5 CASTPRSAGGFDEQFF TGTGCCAGCACCCCTCGGTCGGCGGGAGGGTTCGATGAGCAGTTCTTC
TRBD1 NA TRBJ1-4 20 TRBV7-8 CASSLALRQGGRATNEKLFF TGTGCCAGCAGCTTAGCTTTACGACAGGGAGGGAGGGCAACTAATGAAAAACTGTTTTTT
NA many TRBJ2-5 15 TRBV5-1 CASSLGAKTDETQYF TGCGCCAGCAGCTTGGGGGCTAAGACGGATGAGACCCAGTACTTC
TRBD1 many TRBJ2-1 14 TRBV5-1 CASSLRQGNNEQFF TGCGCCAGCAGCTTGCGACAGGGGAACAATGAGCAGTTCTTC
TRBD2 NA TRBJ2-7 14 TRBV4-2 CASSKSGSTYEQYF TGTGCCAGCAGCAAAAGCGGGAGTACCTACGAGCAGTACTTC
NA NA TRBJ2-7 15 TRBV5-5 CASSLVLALGSEQYF TGTGCCAGCAGCTTGGTACTAGCCCTGGGGAGCGAGCAGTACTTC
TRBD2 NA TRBJ2-3 13 TRBV12-3/TRBV12-4 CASRNSGADTQYF TGTGCCAGCAGAAATAGCGGGGCCGATACGCAGTATTTT